What follows are 14 T cell receptor beta chains derived from one specimen sequenced in a study of blood T cell repertoires in COVID-19. Here immunoSEQ multiplex PCR was the method, and the copy in TCRdb shows in-frame clones only, minus some. The data contain over 65,000 clones, 60% to 80% of them singletons. The sequenced sample consisted of peripheral blood. The receptor set was obtained from a man in his 60s with COVID-19, enrolled during active disease.

The chain couples TRBV10-3 to TRBJ2-2, with TRBD2 identical over 12 bases. Unmatched junction bases numbered 10, after V lost 10 bases and J lost 4 bases. The CDR3 totals 16 residues. CDR1 and CDR2 from the germline V gene are ENHRY and SYGVKD. The CDR3 spells CATRGGLAGSTGELFF. The DNA of the CDR3 is TGTGCCACTCGGGGTGGACTAGCGGGGAGCACCGGGGAGCTGTTTTTT.

The chain uses TRBV15 and TRBJ2-5; 8 positions agree with TRBD1. V lost 0 bases to trimming and J lost 1 base; unmatched junction nucleotides: 4. The CDR3 runs to 16 residues. Germline V gene sequence: CDR1 LNHNV, CDR2 YYDKDF (reference sequence). CDR3 in DNA: TGTGCCACCAGCAGAGAAGCCACAGGGGGCCAAGAGACCCAGTACTTC. This gives the protein CATSREATGGQETQYF.

The V gene is TRBV5-8, the J gene TRBJ2-2, with 7 bases identical to TRBD1. The CDR3 spans 14 residues. The germline V gene encodes CDR1 SGHTS and CDR2 YDEGEE. Trimming took 1 base from V and 6 from J; bases not matched to a gene: 3. Here the CDR3 reads CASSLRQGAGELFF. CDR3 nucleotides: TGTGCCAGCAGCTTGCGCCAGGGGGCCGGGGAGCTGTTTTTT.

The V call is TRBV18, the J call TRBJ2-5; D is perhaps TRBD2 (5 bases). The germline CDR1 and CDR2 sequences are KGHSH and LQKENI. Trimming pared 1 base from V and 5 bases from J, leaving 14 bases between. The CDR3 extends over 15 amino acids. The CDR3 DNA follows: TGTGCCAGCTCACCACAGATAGTCCCGGGGGAGACCCAGTACTTC. Translated, it gives CASSPQIVPGETQYF. Supplemented by reference TRBV18 and TRBJ2-5, the full variable domain reads NAGVMQNPRHLVRRRGQEARLRCSPMKGHSHVYWYRQLPEEGLKFMVYLQKENIIDESGMPKERFSAEFPKEGPSILRIQQVVRGDSAAYFCASSPQIVPGETQYFGPGTRLLVL.

The gene calls are TRBV6-5 and TRBJ1-2; TRBD1 matches at 7 bases. V lost 2 bases, J lost 4 bases, and 7 bases stayed unmatched. The CDR3 is 15 residues long. Germline V gives CDR1 MNHEY, CDR2 SVGAGI. The CDR3 DNA follows: TGTGCCAGCAGTTACGGCTACGAGGGGGCCTATGGCTACACCTTC. Translation gives CASSYGYEGAYGYTF.

V and J are TRBV5-4 and TRBJ2-3, with TRBD1 identical over 11 bases. There are 15 residues in the CDR3. V trimming: 4 bases; J trimming: 8 bases; junction bases outside the gene matches: 9. The germline V gene has CDR1 SGHNT and CDR2 YYREEE (reference sequence). CDR3 in amino acids: CASSPPDRGQGTQYF. The CDR3 DNA is TGTGCCAGCAGCCCTCCGGACAGGGGGCAAGGTACGCAGTATTTT.

The count of this clone is one. V and J are TRBV4-1 and TRBJ1-1; D unclear. Germline CDR1 MGHRA, CDR2 YSYEKL. The V end was cut by 4 bases, the J end by 1 base, with 10 bases between. The CDR3 consists of 14 residues. The CDR3 loop is CASSPVGGNTEAFF. The CDR3 nucleotides read TGCGCCAGCAGCCCCGTGGGAGGGAACACTGAAGCTTTCTTT.

The genes are TRBV12-3 or TRBV12-4 and TRBJ2-7, with 7 nucleotides matching TRBD1. Trimming removed 4 bases from V and 0 bases from J; junction bases left unmatched: 0. This CDR3 is built from 13 residues. The CDR3 spells CASSWDSSYEQYF. The CDR3 DNA reads as TGTGCCAGCAGTTGGGACAGCTCCTACGAGCAGTACTTC.

The table lists this clone with a count of one. This chain links TRBV6-2 or TRBV6-3 with TRBJ2-7; D remains ambiguous. This CDR3 region has 12 residues. Per germline, CDR1 MNHEY and CDR2 SVGEGT. V gave up 6 bases and J gave up 2 bases, with 8 bases separating them. CDR3 DNA: TGTGCCAGCAGCGACTCCGCCTACGAGCAGTACTTC. Translating gives CASSDSAYEQYF.

This chain joins TRBV3-1 (or the pseudogene TRBV3-2) and TRBJ1-2, with D possibly TRBD1 on 6 matching bases. V lost 8 bases, J lost 2 bases, and 21 bases lay in between. The V gene's germline CDR1 is LGHDT and CDR2 YNNKEL (reference sequence). This CDR3 contains 16 residues. In DNA, the CDR3 is TGTGCCAGCGGGGGTTCAGGAGACAGGATCAACTATGGCTACACCTTC. This translates into CASGGSGDRINYGYTF.

The chain combines TRBV11-2 with TRBJ2-7; TRBD2 is a possible D gene (7 bases). Trimming removed 5 bases at V and 0 bases at J, with 14 bases between. The germline V gene has CDR1 SGHAT and CDR2 FQNNGV. This CDR3 is 15 amino acids long. The CDR3 spells CASSRGGGSSYEQYF. DNA for the CDR3: TGTGCCAGCAGCAGAGGGGGGGGCAGCTCCTACGAGCAGTACTTC.

CDR3 region: CASSGFGLAGGPGEQFF. In DNA form, the CDR3 reads TGTGCCAGCAGTGGGTTCGGACTAGCGGGGGGGCCTGGTGAGCAGTTCTTC. V and J are TRBV2 and TRBJ2-1; 15 positions agree with TRBD2. Germline CDR1 SNHLY, CDR2 FYNNEI. The CDR3 is 17 amino acids. V was clipped by 4 bases and J by 9 bases; unmatched bases: 10. The whole variable domain, filled in from reference TRBV2 and TRBJ2-1, reads EPEVTQTPSHQVTQMGQEVILRCVPISNHLYFYWYRQILGQKVEFLVSFYNNEISEKSEIFDDQFSVERPDGSNFTLKIRSTKLEDSAMYFCASSGFGLAGGPGEQFFGPGTRLTVL.

This rearrangement joins TRBV2 to TRBJ1-4, with 8 bases aligning to TRBD1. This CDR3 spans 14 amino acids. The junction had 4 bases not matched to a gene; V was cut back by 6 bases and J by 4 bases. CDR1 and CDR2 (germline): SNHLY, FYNNEI. This CDR3 is CASRGQALNEKLFF. The CDR3 nucleotides read TGTGCCAGCAGGGGACAGGCACTTAATGAAAAACTGTTTTTT.

The chain has TRBV18 and TRBJ2-7, with 8 bases identical to TRBD1. Germline lookup yields CDR1 KGHSH and CDR2 LQKENI. The J segment lost 3 bases and the V segment lost 3 bases, leaving 1 base of the junction unmatched. The CDR3 loop spans 13 amino acids. In DNA form, the CDR3 reads TGTGCCAGCTCACCGGACAGGGTCTACGAGCAGTACTTC. Protein sequence: CASSPDRVYEQYF.